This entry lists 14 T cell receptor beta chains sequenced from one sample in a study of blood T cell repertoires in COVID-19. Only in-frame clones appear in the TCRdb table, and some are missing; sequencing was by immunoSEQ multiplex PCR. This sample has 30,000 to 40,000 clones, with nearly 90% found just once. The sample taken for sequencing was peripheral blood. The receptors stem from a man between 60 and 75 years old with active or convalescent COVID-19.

The CDR3 DNA reads TGTGCCAGCAGTTGGACAGGGGGGTCCCTCGAGCAGTACTTC. This gives the protein CASSWTGGSLEQYF. This chain joins TRBV28 and TRBJ2-7; 10 bases align to TRBD1. CDR1 is MDHEN and CDR2 is SYDVKM in the germline V gene. V gave up 4 bases and J gave up 6 bases; unmatched junction bases: 6. The CDR3 spans 14 residues. Combining the CDR3 with reference TRBV28 and TRBJ2-7 gives the whole variable domain DVKVTQSSRYLVKRTGEKVFLECVQDMDHENMFWYRQDPGLGLRLIYFSYDVKMKEKGDIPEGYSVSREKKERFSLILESASTNQTSMYLCASSWTGGSLEQYFGPGTRLTVT.

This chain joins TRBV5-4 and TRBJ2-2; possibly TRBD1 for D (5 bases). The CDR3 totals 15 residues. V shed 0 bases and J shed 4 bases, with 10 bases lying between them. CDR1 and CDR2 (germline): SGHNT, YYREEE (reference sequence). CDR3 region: CASSLGAQGTGELFF. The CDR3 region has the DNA TGTGCCAGCAGCTTGGGAGCGCAGGGCACCGGGGAGCTGTTTTTT.

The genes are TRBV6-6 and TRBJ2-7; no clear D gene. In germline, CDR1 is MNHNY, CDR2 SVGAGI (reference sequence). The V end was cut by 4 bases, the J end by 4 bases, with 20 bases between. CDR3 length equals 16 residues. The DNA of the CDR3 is TGTGCCAGCAGTTTCCCCCGCACCCCACTCTTTTACGAGCAGTACTTC. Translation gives CASSFPRTPLFYEQYF.

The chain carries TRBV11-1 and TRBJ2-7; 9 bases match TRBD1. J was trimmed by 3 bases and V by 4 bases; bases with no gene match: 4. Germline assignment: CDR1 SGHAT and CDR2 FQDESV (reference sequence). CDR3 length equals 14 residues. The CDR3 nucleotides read TGTGCCAGCAGCTCACAGGGGGCGGGCTACGAGCAGTACTTC. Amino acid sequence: CASSSQGAGYEQYF.

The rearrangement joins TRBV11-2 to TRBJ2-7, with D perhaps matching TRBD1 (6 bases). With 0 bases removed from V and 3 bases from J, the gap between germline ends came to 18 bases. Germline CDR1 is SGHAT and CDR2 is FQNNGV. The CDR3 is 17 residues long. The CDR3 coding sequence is TGTGCCAGCAGCTTAGATGAGACAGGATCCCCGGGCTACGAGCAGTACTTC. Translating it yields CASSLDETGSPGYEQYF.

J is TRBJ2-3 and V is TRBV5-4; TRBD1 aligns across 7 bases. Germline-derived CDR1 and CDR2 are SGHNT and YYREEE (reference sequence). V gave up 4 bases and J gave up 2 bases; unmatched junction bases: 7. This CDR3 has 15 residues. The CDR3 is CASSKQGLFTDTQYF. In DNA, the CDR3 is TGTGCCAGCAGCAAACAGGGGCTTTTCACAGATACGCAGTATTTT. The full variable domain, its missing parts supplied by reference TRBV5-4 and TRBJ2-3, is ETGVTQSPTHLIKTRGQQVTLRCSSQSGHNTVSWYQQALGQGPQFIFQYYREEENGRGNFPPRFSGLQFPNYSSELNVNALELDDSALYLCASSKQGLFTDTQYFGPGTRLTVL.

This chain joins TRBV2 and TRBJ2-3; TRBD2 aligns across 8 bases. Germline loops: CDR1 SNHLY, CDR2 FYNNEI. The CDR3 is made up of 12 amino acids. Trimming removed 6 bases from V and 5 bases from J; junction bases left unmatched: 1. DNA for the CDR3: TGTGCCAGCAGAGGGACTAGAGATACGCAGTATTTT. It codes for CASRGTRDTQYF.

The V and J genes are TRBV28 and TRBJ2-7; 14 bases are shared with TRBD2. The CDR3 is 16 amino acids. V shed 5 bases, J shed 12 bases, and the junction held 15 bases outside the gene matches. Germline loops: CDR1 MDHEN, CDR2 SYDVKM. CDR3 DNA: TGTGCCAGCAGTCCACCCGGGACTAGCGGGGGTGAGCGGCTGTACTTC. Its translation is CASSPPGTSGGERLYF.

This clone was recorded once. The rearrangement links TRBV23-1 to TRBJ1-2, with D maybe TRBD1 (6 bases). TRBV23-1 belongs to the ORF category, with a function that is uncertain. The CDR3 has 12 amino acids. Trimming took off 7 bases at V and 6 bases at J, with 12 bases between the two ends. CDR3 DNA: TGCGCCAGCAACTTTAACAGGGATGGCTACACCTTC. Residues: CASNFNRDGYTF.

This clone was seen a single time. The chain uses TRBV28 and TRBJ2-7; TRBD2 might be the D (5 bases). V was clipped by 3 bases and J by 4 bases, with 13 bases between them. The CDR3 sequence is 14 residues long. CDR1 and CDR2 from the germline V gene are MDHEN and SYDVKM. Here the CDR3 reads CASSLGDRKYEQYF. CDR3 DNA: TGTGCCAGCAGTTTGGGAGACCGTAAATACGAGCAGTACTTC.

The CDR3 region is CASRTEGRWGTDTQYF. In DNA, the CDR3 is TGTGCCAGCAGAACAGAGGGGAGGTGGGGCACAGATACGCAGTATTTT. The V gene is TRBV27, the J gene TRBJ2-3, with TRBD2 as a possible D gene (6 bases). Germline V gene sequence: CDR1 MNHEY, CDR2 SMNVEV (reference sequence). V shed 6 bases and J shed 1 base, with 17 bases lying between them. This CDR3 is 16 amino acids long.

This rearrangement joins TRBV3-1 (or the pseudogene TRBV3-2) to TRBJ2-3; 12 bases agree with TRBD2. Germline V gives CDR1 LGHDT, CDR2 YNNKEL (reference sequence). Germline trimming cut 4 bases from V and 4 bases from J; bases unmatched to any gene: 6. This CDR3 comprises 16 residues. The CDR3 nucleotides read TGTGCCAGCAGCCGACTAGCGGGAGTCCCCCCAGATACGCAGTATTTT. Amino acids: CASSRLAGVPPDTQYF.

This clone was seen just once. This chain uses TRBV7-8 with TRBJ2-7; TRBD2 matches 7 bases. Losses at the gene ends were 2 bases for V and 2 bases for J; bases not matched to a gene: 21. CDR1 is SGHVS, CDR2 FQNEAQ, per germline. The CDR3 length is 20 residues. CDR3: CASSLSSLWGSLAEPYEQYF. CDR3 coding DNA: TGTGCCAGCAGCTTATCTTCTTTGTGGGGGTCTCTAGCGGAGCCCTACGAGCAGTACTTC.

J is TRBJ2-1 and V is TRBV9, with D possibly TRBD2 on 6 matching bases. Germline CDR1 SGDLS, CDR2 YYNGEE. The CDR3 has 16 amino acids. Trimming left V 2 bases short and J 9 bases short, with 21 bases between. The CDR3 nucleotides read TGTGCCAGCAGCGTCGGGACTCCCCATCCACTATCTGAGCAGTTCTTC. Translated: CASSVGTPHPLSEQFF.